Following are 32 T cell receptor beta chains from one sample sequenced in a study of blood T cell repertoires in COVID-19. The assay was immunoSEQ multiplex PCR, and TCRdb's table has in-frame clones only and misses some. The profile shows around 180,000 clones, 80% to 90% of them singletons. The sample consisted of peripheral blood. All receptors come from a human donor with active or convalescent COVID-19. The donor label of this sample is uncertain.

The chain recombines TRBV7-2 with TRBJ2-7; 7 bases align to TRBD2. Trimming cost V 8 bases and J 0 bases; bases outside gene matches: 10. The CDR3 runs 15 residues. The germline V gene has CDR1 SGHTA and CDR2 FQGNSA. CDR3 bases: TGTGCCAGCGAGACCTTTAGCGGGTCCTCCTACGAGCAGTACTTC. Translation: CASETFSGSSYEQYF.

The genes are TRBV10-3 and TRBJ2-1, with a weak D call TRBD2 (6 bases). Trimming took 6 bases from V and 5 from J, leaving 11 bases between them. The V gene's germline CDR1 is ENHRY and CDR2 SYGVKD. The CDR3 runs 13 residues. The CDR3 DNA follows: TGTGCCATCAGCGGGGACTTCCACAATGAGCAGTTCTTC. Its protein is CAISGDFHNEQFF.

This sequence joins TRBV28 and TRBJ1-1; TRBD1 agrees at 7 bases. The CDR3 extends over 15 amino acids. J gave up 7 bases and V 7 bases, and 15 bases lay outside the gene matches. Germline V gene data show CDR1 as MDHEN and CDR2 as SYDVKM. The CDR3 DNA sequence: TGTGCCAGCAATCTTCCCTACGGACAGGAACTTGAAGCTTTCTTT. This gives the protein CASNLPYGQELEAFF.

The chain has TRBV6-2 or TRBV6-3 and TRBJ2-5, with D possibly being TRBD2 (5 bases). The CDR3 runs 14 residues. The germline gives CDR1 MNHEY, CDR2 SVGEGT. The V end was cut by 2 bases, the J end by 2 bases, with 9 bases between. The CDR3 here is CASSYGLFQETQYF. As DNA, the CDR3 is TGTGCCAGCAGTTACGGACTGTTTCAAGAGACCCAGTACTTC.

This clone was observed once. The chain uses TRBV5-1 and TRBJ2-5, with 7 bases identical to TRBD2. This CDR3 is built from 16 residues. The V gene end was trimmed by 0 bases and the J gene end by 5 bases; junction bases not matched to a gene: 10. Looked up from germline, CDR1 is SGHRS and CDR2 is YFSETQ. CDR3 sequence reads: CASSLAVGGSRETQYF. The CDR3 DNA reads TGCGCCAGCAGCTTGGCCGTGGGCGGGAGTCGGGAGACCCAGTACTTC. Supplemented by reference TRBV5-1 and TRBJ2-5, the full variable domain reads KAGVTQTPRYLIKTRGQQVTLSCSPISGHRSVSWYQQTPGQGLQFLFEYFSETQRNKGNFPGRFSGRQFSNSRSEMNVSTLELGDSALYLCASSLAVGGSRETQYFGPGTRLLVL.

V usage is TRBV7-3 and J usage is TRBJ1-1; 10 bases are shared with TRBD1. The V gene's germline CDR1 is SGHTA and CDR2 FQGTGA. The CDR3 extends over 15 amino acids. V shed 2 bases and J 9 bases; nucleotides not matched to a gene: 9. CDR3 nucleotide sequence: TGTGCCAGCAGCTTACCGGGACAGGGGACGAGTCAAGCTTTCTTT. Its protein product is CASSLPGQGTSQAFF.

The CDR3 spells CASSMSSGGYNEQFF. CDR3 nucleotide sequence: TGTGCCAGCAGCATGTCTAGCGGGGGTTACAATGAGCAGTTCTTC. The genes are TRBV11-2 and TRBJ2-1; 10 bases are shared with TRBD2. V trimming: 5 bases; J trimming: 4 bases; junction bases outside the gene matches: 5. The CDR3 covers 15 residues. Looked up from germline, CDR1 is SGHAT and CDR2 is FQNNGV. The full variable domain, with the rest looked up from reference TRBV11-2 and TRBJ2-1, is EAGVAQSPRYKIIEKRQSVAFWCNPISGHATLYWYQQILGQGPKLLIQFQNNGVVDDSQLPKDRFSAERLKGVDSTLKIQPAKLEDSAVYLCASSMSSGGYNEQFFGPGTRLTVL.

V usage is TRBV6-1 and J usage is TRBJ2-2, with 7 bases fitting TRBD1. The V gene's germline CDR1 is MNHNS and CDR2 SASEGT. The length of the CDR3 is 16 residues. J gave up 1 base and V 2 bases, and 4 bases lay outside the gene matches. This CDR3 reads CASSEPDRENTGELFF. The CDR3 nucleotides read TGTGCCAGCAGTGAACCAGACAGGGAGAACACCGGGGAGCTGTTTTTT.

The CDR3 DNA reads TGTGCCTGGAGTCTGGGACAGCCTAATGAAAAACTGTTTTTT. Its protein is CAWSLGQPNEKLFF. The chain couples TRBV30 to TRBJ1-4, with 7 nucleotides matching TRBD1. CDR1 is GTSNPN, CDR2 SVGIG, per germline (reference sequence). J lost 3 bases, V lost 2 bases, and 3 bases had no gene match. The CDR3 runs to 14 residues.

This chain connects TRBV28 to TRBJ1-6, with D tentatively TRBD1 (5 bases). CDR3 size: 16 residues. Germline V gene sequence: CDR1 MDHEN, CDR2 SYDVKM. Trimming removed 3 bases from V and 5 bases from J, with 14 bases in between. The CDR3 loop reads CASSFPRGFNNSPLHF. The CDR3 DNA is TGTGCCAGCAGTTTCCCCCGGGGGTTTAATAATTCACCCCTCCACTTT.

The V call is TRBV10-2, the J call TRBJ2-1, with TRBD2 matching over 13 bases. Germline V gene data show CDR1 as WSHSY and CDR2 as SAAADI. The CDR3 totals 13 residues. V trimming: 10 bases; J trimming: 8 bases; junction bases outside the gene matches: 5. The CDR3 DNA reads TGCGCCACCCGACTAGCGGGAGGAGATGAGCAGTTCTTC. The encoded protein is CATRLAGGDEQFF.

The chain joins TRBV18 to TRBJ1-2, with 7 bases fitting TRBD1. V gave up 3 bases and J gave up 5 bases; unmatched junction bases: 6. The germline V gene encodes CDR1 KGHSH and CDR2 LQKENI. The CDR3 has 14 amino acids. The CDR3 coding sequence is TGTGCCAGCTCACCCTTCGGACAGGTTTATGGCTACACCTTC. Protein product: CASSPFGQVYGYTF. The variable domain in full, with the rest retrieved from reference TRBV18 and TRBJ1-2, is NAGVMQNPRHLVRRRGQEARLRCSPMKGHSHVYWYRQLPEEGLKFMVYLQKENIIDESGMPKERFSAEFPKEGPSILRIQQVVRGDSAAYFCASSPFGQVYGYTFGSGTRLTVV.

This chain joins TRBV10-3 and TRBJ2-3; no clear D gene. The CDR3 loop spans 14 amino acids. Germline CDR1 and CDR2: ENHRY and SYGVKD. V was pared by 2 bases and J by 0 bases, with 6 bases between. For the CDR3, the DNA is TGTGCCATCAGTGAGGTTGGCAGCACAGATACGCAGTATTTT. Translating it yields CAISEVGSTDTQYF.

The V and J genes are TRBV30 and TRBJ2-7, with TRBD1 identical over 8 bases. The trim removed 3 bases at V and 2 bases at J, leaving 12 bases unmatched. CDR3 size: 16 residues. Germline lookup yields CDR1 GTSNPN and CDR2 SVGIG (reference sequence). The DNA of the CDR3 is TGTGCCTGGAGACCATCGAGGACAGGGCGGGCCTACGAGCAGTACTTC. Protein sequence: CAWRPSRTGRAYEQYF. Looking up the rest from reference TRBV30 and TRBJ2-7 gives the full variable domain: SQTIHQWPATLVQPVGSPLSLECTVEGTSNPNLYWYRQAAGRGLQLLFYSVGIGQISSEVPQNLSASRPQDRQFILSSKKLLLSDSGFYLCAWRPSRTGRAYEQYFGPGTRLTVT.

The chain couples TRBV10-3 to TRBJ1-6; 8 bases agree with TRBD1. Germline trimming cut 8 bases from V and 7 bases from J; bases unmatched to any gene: 4. The CDR3 covers 13 residues. Per germline, CDR1 ENHRY and CDR2 SYGVKD. CDR3 in amino acids: CAISRGQNSPLHF. Written as DNA, the CDR3 is TGTGCCATCTCCAGGGGGCAAAATTCACCCCTCCACTTT.

This rearrangement joins TRBV3-1 (or the pseudogene TRBV3-2) to TRBJ1-2; weak D call: TRBD1 (5 bases). This CDR3 has 14 residues. Germline V gene sequence: CDR1 LGHDT, CDR2 YNNKEL (reference sequence). Deletions cut 5 bases from V and 0 bases from J, with 10 bases between. The CDR3 sequence: CASSFGGANYGYTF. The CDR3 coding sequence is TGTGCCAGCAGCTTCGGAGGGGCTAACTATGGCTACACCTTC.

Turning to this clone: The limits of the CDR3 on the DNA are not certain, so only TCRdb's listed CDR3 is given. This chain uses TRBV18 with TRBJ1-2. The CDR3 numbers 17 amino acids, ends counted. Germline V gives CDR1 KGHSH, CDR2 LQKENI. The CDR3: CASSPATLATPSVRGTF.

The chain joins TRBV5-1 to TRBJ1-4, with D uncertain. The length of the CDR3 is 14 residues. CDR1 is SGHRS, CDR2 YFSETQ, per germline. V dropped 1 base and J dropped 4 bases, with 8 bases sitting between them. CDR3 sequence (DNA): TGCGCCAGCAGCTTGCGGGTGGATAATGAAAAACTGTTTTTT. This gives the protein CASSLRVDNEKLFF. The full variable domain, completed using reference TRBV5-1 and TRBJ1-4, is KAGVTQTPRYLIKTRGQQVTLSCSPISGHRSVSWYQQTPGQGLQFLFEYFSETQRNKGNFPGRFSGRQFSNSRSEMNVSTLELGDSALYLCASSLRVDNEKLFFGSGTQLSVL.

As concerns this clone: The sample contains more than one DNA sequence encoding this CDR3. J is TRBJ2-6 and V is TRBV28; D unresolved. CDR3 length equals 14 residues. CDR1 and CDR2 (germline): MDHEN, SYDVKM. The V gene lost 5 bases and the J gene lost 0 bases, with 5 bases spanning the gap. CDR3 region: CASSPLSGANVLTF. Written as DNA, the CDR3 is TGTGCCAGCAGTCCTCTCTCTGGGGCCAACGTCCTGACTTTC.

This chain links TRBV14 with TRBJ2-5; no clear D gene. The CDR3 covers 13 residues. The V and J ends lost 1 base and 1 base respectively, with 4 bases between them. CDR1 is SGHDN, CDR2 FVKESK, per germline. CDR3 DNA: TGTGCCAGCAGCCAAGGCAGCCAAGAGACCCAGTACTTC. Its translation: CASSQGSQETQYF.

The chain combines TRBV19 with TRBJ2-4; D is possibly TRBD2 (7 bases). V lost 4 bases and J 9 bases, leaving 28 bases between the germline ends. This CDR3 has 18 amino acids. Germline V gene lookup returns CDR1 LNHDA and CDR2 SQIVND (reference sequence). CDR3: CASSSRTGGVRAIGIQYF. CDR3 in DNA: TGTGCCAGTAGTAGCAGGACGGGGGGCGTGAGGGCGATAGGCATTCAGTACTTC. The full variable domain, its missing parts supplied by reference TRBV19 and TRBJ2-4, is DGGITQSPKYLFRKEGQNVTLSCEQNLNHDAMYWYRQDPGQGLRLIYYSQIVNDFQKGDIAEGYSVSREKKESFPLTVTSAQKNPTAFYLCASSSRTGGVRAIGIQYFGAGTRLSVL.

This chain joins TRBV5-1 and TRBJ1-2; 7 bases are shared with TRBD1. V lost 4 bases to trimming and J lost 4 bases; unmatched junction nucleotides: 10. Germline loops: CDR1 SGHRS, CDR2 YFSETQ. CDR3 length equals 15 residues. The CDR3 nucleotides are TGCGCCAGCAGCGAAACCCCGGGACAGCTCTATGGCTACACCTTC. Its protein is CASSETPGQLYGYTF.

CDR3 nucleotide sequence: TGCGCCAGCAGCCAAGAACTCCACACCGGGGAGCTGTTTTTT. As protein: CASSQELHTGELFF. This rearrangement joins TRBV4-3 to TRBJ2-2, with D uncertain. V was cut by 0 bases and J by 3 bases, with 5 bases left in between. Per germline, CDR1 LGHNA and CDR2 YSLEER. This CDR3 is 14 amino acids long.

The rearrangement links TRBV5-5 to TRBJ2-7; D is possibly TRBD1 or TRBD2 (9 bases each). Per germline, CDR1 SGHKS and CDR2 YYEKEE (reference sequence). With 4 bases removed from V and 5 bases from J, the gap between germline ends came to 34 bases. The CDR3 loop spans 20 amino acids. In DNA form, the CDR3 reads TGTGCCAGCAGCCGTTTTCCGGGACAGGGTTATAGCGGGAGTGGAAACGAGCAGTACTTC. It yields the protein CASSRFPGQGYSGSGNEQYF.

V gene TRBV6-5 combines with J gene TRBJ2-3; 9 bases agree with TRBD2. The CDR3 extends over 13 amino acids. V was pared by 5 bases and J by 9 bases, with 6 bases of the junction left unmatched. CDR1 MNHEY and CDR2 SVGAGI come from the germline V gene. CDR3 nucleotide sequence: TGTGCCAGCAGTCAGGGACTAGCCCCAACGCAGTATTTT. This codes for CASSQGLAPTQYF.

The chain combines TRBV4-3 with TRBJ2-1, with TRBD1 as a possible D gene (5 bases). V lost 0 bases to trimming and J lost 2 bases, with 8 bases between them. The germline V gene has CDR1 LGHNA and CDR2 YSLEER. The CDR3 has 15 amino acids. The CDR3 region has the DNA TGCGCCAGCAGCCAAGACTGGGGCACCTACAATGAGCAGTTCTTC. Protein product: CASSQDWGTYNEQFF.

V and J are TRBV2 and TRBJ2-1, with unresolved D. Between the trimmed V and J ends, which lost 6 bases and 4 bases, there was a span of 16 bases. The CDR3 is 15 residues long. CDR1 and CDR2 (germline): SNHLY, FYNNEI. Written as DNA, the CDR3 is TGTGCCAGCAGATCGAAAAGCGTGAATTACAATGAGCAGTTCTTC. Residues: CASRSKSVNYNEQFF.

The CDR3 sequence: CASSPRDNAYEQYF. The DNA for the CDR3 is TGCGCCAGCAGCCCCCGGGACAACGCCTACGAGCAGTACTTC. This chain connects TRBV4-3 to TRBJ2-7, with D possibly TRBD1 on 6 matching bases. This CDR3 has 14 amino acids. Germline assignment: CDR1 LGHNA and CDR2 YSLEER. The V end was cut by 4 bases, the J end by 2 bases, with 12 bases between.

The chain recombines TRBV9 with TRBJ2-2, with 10 bases identical to TRBD1. The ends lost 4 bases at V and 5 bases at J; junction bases unmatched: 8. CDR1 and CDR2 from the germline V gene are SGDLS and YYNGEE. This CDR3 has 16 residues. CDR3 protein: CASSPRQGAGTGELFF. The CDR3 DNA reads TGTGCCAGCAGCCCGCGACAGGGGGCGGGAACCGGGGAGCTGTTTTTT.

The rearrangement uses TRBV5-5 and TRBJ2-5; the match to TRBD2 covers 7 bases. The CDR3 runs to 15 residues. J lost 2 bases, V lost 4 bases, and 8 bases had no gene match. CDR1 and CDR2 (germline): SGHKS, YYEKEE (reference sequence). CDR3 region: CASSPGGGAQETQYF. For the CDR3, the DNA is TGTGCCAGCAGCCCGGGAGGAGGGGCTCAAGAGACCCAGTACTTC.

J is TRBJ1-2 and V is TRBV13, with 7 nucleotides matching TRBD1. Trimming at V came to 0 bases and at J to 6 bases, leaving 10 bases not matched to a gene. CDR3 length: 16 residues. Germline V gene sequence: CDR1 PRHDT, CDR2 FYEKMQ (reference sequence). The chain's CDR3 is CASSLGRQGGEDGYTF. CDR3 DNA sequence: TGTGCCAGCAGCTTAGGACGACAGGGAGGAGAAGATGGCTACACCTTC.

This sequence joins TRBV28 and TRBJ2-1; a possible D gene is TRBD1 (5 bases). The CDR3 has 14 amino acids. CDR1 is MDHEN, CDR2 SYDVKM, per germline. The V and J ends lost 8 bases and 8 bases respectively, with 19 bases between them. The CDR3: CASRGAGPSDEQFF. CDR3 in DNA: TGTGCCAGCCGCGGAGCAGGGCCTTCGGATGAGCAGTTCTTC.